The 15 T cell receptor beta chains below were found in one sample sequenced in a study of cytomegalovirus exposure and HLA in healthy donors. Researchers ran the PCR with 60 Vbeta and 13 Jbeta primers. Assay used: immunoSEQ multiplex PCR; TCRdb lists only in-frame clones, some missing. The data show more than 85,000 clones, with roughly 70% seen just once and approximately 8% held by the top ten. The specimen was PBMCs. These receptors originate from a man aged 35-49 years in good health and CMV-seronegative.

The rearrangement links TRBV9 to TRBJ2-3; D is ambiguous. Germline V CDR1 and CDR2: SGDLS, YYNGEE. CDR3 length: 13 amino acids. Trimming pared 1 base from V and 6 bases from J, leaving 9 bases between. CDR3 residues: CASSVTDGDTQYF. The CDR3 nucleotides read TGTGCCAGCAGCGTAACCGACGGGGATACGCAGTATTTT.

The J gene is TRBJ1-2, the V gene TRBV4-2; 9 bases are a match to TRBD1. The V gene's germline CDR1 is LGHNA and CDR2 YNFKEQ. Trimming took 6 bases from V and 7 from J; bases not matched to a gene: 12. The CDR3 consists of 15 residues. This chain's CDR3 is CASRLQGAPAIGYTF. DNA of the CDR3: TGTGCCAGCAGACTACAGGGGGCGCCGGCTATTGGCTACACCTTC.

This chain connects TRBV6-1 to TRBJ1-6; D is perhaps TRBD1 (6 bases). The V end lost 8 bases, the J end lost 3 bases, and 14 bases lay between the germline ends. Looked up from germline, CDR1 is MNHNS and CDR2 is SASEGT. The CDR3 contains 15 residues. The CDR3 DNA reads TGTGCCAGCGCCGACGGACAGATCTATAATTCACCCCTCCACTTT. This sequence encodes CASADGQIYNSPLHF.

This rearrangement joins TRBV5-1 to TRBJ2-1; D is perhaps TRBD1 (8 bases). CDR3 length: 14 residues. Germline V gene lookup returns CDR1 SGHRS and CDR2 YFSETQ. Trimming removed 7 bases from V and 9 bases from J, with 20 bases in between. The CDR3 here is CASQRGQGGGEQFF. In nucleotides, the CDR3 is TGCGCCAGCCAGCGTGGACAGGGCGGGGGTGAGCAGTTCTTC.

The chain links TRBV19 to TRBJ2-1; D perhaps matches TRBD2 (6 bases). Trimming removed 5 bases at V and 9 bases at J, with 14 bases between. Germline assignment: CDR1 LNHDA and CDR2 SQIVND (reference sequence). The CDR3 runs to 13 residues. CDR3 in amino acids: CASSLPPGAEQFF. The DNA for the CDR3 is TGTGCCAGTAGTTTGCCCCCGGGAGCTGAGCAGTTCTTC.

This chain joins TRBV9 and TRBJ1-5, with 9 bases aligning to TRBD1. V was clipped by 4 bases and J by 6 bases; unmatched bases: 5. The CDR3 has 14 amino acids. Germline V CDR1 and CDR2: SGDLS, YYNGEE. CDR3 sequence reads: CASSPDRGVQPQHF. The CDR3, as DNA: TGTGCCAGCAGCCCCGACAGGGGGGTTCAGCCCCAGCATTTT.

The chain employs TRBV13 and TRBJ2-7; D is possibly TRBD2 (6 bases). The CDR3 spans 13 residues. Germline V CDR1 and CDR2: PRHDT, FYEKMQ (reference sequence). Trimming took off 6 bases at V and 3 bases at J, with 12 bases between the two ends. The CDR3 nucleotides read TGTGCCAGCAGATCGAGCGGGCACTACGAGCAGTACTTC. Encoded protein: CASRSSGHYEQYF.

With respect to this clone: At one boundary the junction diverges from the germline segment, which might be a read error. The rearrangement joins TRBV14 to TRBJ2-3, with D tentatively TRBD2 (6 bases). In germline, CDR1 is SGHDN, CDR2 FVKESK. This CDR3 has 14 amino acids. The CDR3, as DNA: TGTGCCAGCAGGCAAGGGACTTTCACAGATACGCAGTATTTT. Protein: CASRQGTFTDTQYF.

The V call is TRBV6-5, the J call TRBJ2-7, with 12 bases lining up with TRBD2. CDR1 and CDR2 (germline): MNHEY, SVGAGI. Unmatched junction bases numbered 11, after V lost 4 bases and J lost 7 bases. There are 16 residues in the CDR3. Here the CDR3 reads CASSWLLAGGPSEQYF. In DNA, the CDR3 is TGTGCCAGCAGTTGGCTACTAGCGGGGGGTCCCTCGGAGCAGTACTTC.

V gene TRBV7-9 combines with J gene TRBJ2-2; 7 bases fit TRBD1. The CDR3 is 16 amino acids. In germline, CDR1 is SEHNR, CDR2 FQNEAQ (reference sequence). Trimming at V came to 7 bases and at J to 3 bases, leaving 11 bases not matched to a gene. The CDR3 region has the DNA TGTGCCAGCACCTTGGGGAGACAGGGCTACACCGGGGAGCTGTTTTTT. It translates to CASTLGRQGYTGELFF.

The gene calls are TRBV7-6 and TRBJ2-2, with a possible D match to TRBD2 (6 bases). The CDR3 has 14 residues. Trimming took 1 base from V and 7 from J, leaving 10 bases between them. Germline-derived CDR1 and CDR2 are SGHVS and FNYEAQ. The CDR3: CASSLGTGDGELFF. The CDR3 DNA reads as TGTGCCAGCAGCTTAGGGACGGGGGACGGGGAGCTGTTTTTT.

The J gene is TRBJ2-7, the V gene TRBV13; 7 nucleotides line up with TRBD2. The length of the CDR3 is 14 residues. The germline V gene has CDR1 PRHDT and CDR2 FYEKMQ (reference sequence). V gave up 6 bases and J gave up 4 bases; unmatched junction bases: 9. The CDR3 loop reads CASSPPGGGYEQYF. The CDR3 DNA reads as TGTGCCAGCAGTCCCCCTGGCGGGGGTTACGAGCAGTACTTC.

This clone has only a few counts. V and J are TRBV14 and TRBJ1-5; TRBD1 matches 9 bases. The CDR3 has 19 residues. With 1 base clipped from V and 2 bases from J, the junction kept 12 bases outside the gene matches. CDR1 is SGHDN, CDR2 FVKESK, per germline. The CDR3 loop is CASSQGGQGVGGRNQPQHF. In DNA, the CDR3 is TGTGCCAGCAGCCAAGGGGGACAGGGTGTGGGGGGACGCAATCAGCCCCAGCATTTT. The whole variable domain, filled in from reference TRBV14 and TRBJ1-5, reads EAGVTQFPSHSVIEKGQTVTLRCDPISGHDNLYWYRRVMGKEIKFLLHFVKESKQDESGMPNNRFLAERTGGTYSTLKVQPAELEDSGVYFCASSQGGQGVGGRNQPQHFGDGTRLSIL.

The rearrangement links TRBV7-2 to TRBJ1-2; D call uncertain. Germline CDR1 and CDR2: SGHTA and FQGNSA. V was cut by 2 bases and J by 6 bases, with 10 bases left in between. The CDR3 covers 13 residues. CDR3 DNA: TGTGCCAGCAGCTTATCGCCAGTCCATGGCTACACCTTC. Its protein is CASSLSPVHGYTF.

CDR3: CASTLGQYSNQPQHF. The CDR3 nucleotides are TGTGCCAGCACCCTGGGGCAGTATAGCAATCAGCCCCAGCATTTT. This chain connects TRBV5-6 to TRBJ1-5, with D possibly matching TRBD1 (5 bases). Germline V lookup: CDR1 SGHDT, CDR2 YYEEEE. Trimming cost V 6 bases and J 0 bases, with 13 bases left between them. There are 15 residues in the CDR3.